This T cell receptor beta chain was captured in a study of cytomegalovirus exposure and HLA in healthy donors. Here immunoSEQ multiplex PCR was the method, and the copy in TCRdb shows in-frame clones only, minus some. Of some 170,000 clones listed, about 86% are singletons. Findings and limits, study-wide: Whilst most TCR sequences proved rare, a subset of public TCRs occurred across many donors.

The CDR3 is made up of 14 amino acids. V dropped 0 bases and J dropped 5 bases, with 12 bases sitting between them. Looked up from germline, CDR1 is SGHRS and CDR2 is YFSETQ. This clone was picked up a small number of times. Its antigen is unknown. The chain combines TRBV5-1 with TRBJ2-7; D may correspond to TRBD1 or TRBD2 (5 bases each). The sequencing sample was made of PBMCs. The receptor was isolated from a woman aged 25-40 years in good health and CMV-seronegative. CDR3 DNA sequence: TGCGCCAGCAGCTTGGGAGGGGAACCCCACGAGCAGTACTTC. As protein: CASSLGGEPHEQYF.